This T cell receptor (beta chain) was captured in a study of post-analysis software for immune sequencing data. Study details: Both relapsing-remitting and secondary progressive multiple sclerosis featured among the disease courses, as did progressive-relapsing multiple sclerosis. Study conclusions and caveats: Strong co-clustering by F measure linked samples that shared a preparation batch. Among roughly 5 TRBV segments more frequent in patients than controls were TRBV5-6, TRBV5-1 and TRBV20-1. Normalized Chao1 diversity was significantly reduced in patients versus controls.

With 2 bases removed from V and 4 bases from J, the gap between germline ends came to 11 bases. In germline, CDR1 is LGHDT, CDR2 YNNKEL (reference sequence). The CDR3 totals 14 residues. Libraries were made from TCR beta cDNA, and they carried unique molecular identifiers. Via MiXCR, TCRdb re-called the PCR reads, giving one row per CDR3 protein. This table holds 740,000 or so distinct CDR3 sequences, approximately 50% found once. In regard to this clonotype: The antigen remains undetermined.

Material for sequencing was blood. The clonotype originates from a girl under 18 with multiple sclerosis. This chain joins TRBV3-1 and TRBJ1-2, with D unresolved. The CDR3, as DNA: TGTGCCAGCAGCCAAACGGACCTATTCTATGGCTACACCTTC. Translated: CASSQTDLFYGYTF.